The subject of this entry is one T cell receptor beta chain. Data came from immunoSEQ multiplex PCR; TCRdb stores just in-frame clones and leaves some out. The table includes some 700,000 clones, approximately 90% detected once. The data were taken from a study of blood T cell repertoires in COVID-19. Study-level background: Both acute and convalescent COVID-19 samples were obtained from the United States, Italy and Spain.

V gave up 7 bases and J gave up 10 bases, with 19 bases separating them. CDR1 and CDR2 from the germline V gene are MNHEY and SVGEGT. CDR3 length: 14 amino acids. The origin of this receptor is a woman aged 18-30 years with acute or convalescent COVID-19. This sequence joins TRBV6-2 or TRBV6-3 and TRBJ1-4, with D possibly TRBD1 on 5 matching bases. Source material: peripheral blood. The CDR3 sequence: CASNPGADRRKLFF. CDR3 nucleotides: TGTGCCAGCAACCCTGGGGCAGACCGCCGAAAACTGTTTTTT.